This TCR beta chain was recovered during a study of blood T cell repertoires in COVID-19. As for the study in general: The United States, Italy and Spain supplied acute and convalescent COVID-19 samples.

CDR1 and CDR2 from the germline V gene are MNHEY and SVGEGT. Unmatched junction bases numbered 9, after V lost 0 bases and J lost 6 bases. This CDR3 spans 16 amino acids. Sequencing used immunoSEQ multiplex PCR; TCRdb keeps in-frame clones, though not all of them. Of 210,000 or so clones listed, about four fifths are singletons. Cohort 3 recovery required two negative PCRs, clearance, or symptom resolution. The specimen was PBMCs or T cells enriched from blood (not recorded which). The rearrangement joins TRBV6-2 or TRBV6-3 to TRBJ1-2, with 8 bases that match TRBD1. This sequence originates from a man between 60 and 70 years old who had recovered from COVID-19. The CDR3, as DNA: TGTGCCAGCAGTTACTCGATTGCAGGGGGCTCGGATGGCTACACCTTC. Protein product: CASSYSIAGGSDGYTF.